This entry features one TCR beta chain sequence. Its antigen is unknown. This entry belongs to a study of T-cell memory formation after mild COVID-19. In the study overall: The two donors had largely donor-specific TCR clusters.

TCRdb ran MiXCR on the 5' RACE reads and lists one entry per CDR3 protein. Here the sample spans about 240,000 distinct CDR3 sequences, more than 8% being singletons. Study observations and caveats: Among clones contracting day 15 to 85, CD4/CD8 was balanced, whereas later expanders leaned CD4+. Clones that contracted clustered mainly in CM and EM if CD4+ and in EMRA if CD8+.

The CDR3 is 20 residues long. V lost 6 bases, J lost 4 bases, and 26 bases stayed unmatched. CDR1 is SEHNR and CDR2 is FQNEAQ in the germline V gene (reference sequence). The rearrangement uses TRBV7-9 and TRBJ1-2, with 7 bases that match TRBD1. This TCR came from a man aged 18 to 29 who had mild COVID-19 (a few samples of this study predate the infection). Cell type and time point are not known. Sample: PBMCs or a T cell subset sorted from them (not recorded which). CDR3 bases: TGTGCCAGCAGGGCTCTCGGGACAGCGATCCCCAGTATTAGCGTCTATGGCTACACCTTC. Protein: CASRALGTAIPSISVYGYTF.